The sequence of this T cell receptor beta chain was determined in a study of OX40 agonist ivuxolimab in advanced cancers. Profiled with immunoSEQ multiplex PCR; TCRdb holds only in-frame clones, not every one. The sample records tens of thousands of clones, 90% to 95% being singletons. The trim removed 3 bases at V and 3 bases at J, leaving 8 bases unmatched. In germline, CDR1 is LNHDA, CDR2 SQIVND (reference sequence). The CDR3 has 16 residues. The chain combines TRBV19 with TRBJ2-1; 7 bases agree with TRBD2. This TCR came from an adult with an advanced solid tumor such as melanoma, head and neck, liver or kidney cancer. The source was CD4+ or CD8+ T cells sorted from blood, collected in a trial of the OX40 agonist ivuxolimab. CDR3 nucleotides: TGTGCCAGTAGTATCGTGGGAGGGGCCATCTACAATGAGCAGTTCTTC. Encoded protein: CASSIVGGAIYNEQFF.